These T cell receptor beta chains were read from a single sample in a study of blood T cells in healthy people across ages. TCRdb ran MiXCR on the 5' RACE reads and lists one entry per CDR3 protein. This table holds fewer than 1 million distinct CDR3 sequences, 44% found once. The source material was blood. Every receptor here comes from a man between 60 and 75 years old in good health. Each CDR3 is given with its conserved first and last residue. The order of the fields is V gene, clone size, CDR3 protein. Clone size is not always given. Where it is, it says once, few, many or a class for expanded clones.

>TRBV24-1|-
CATSLAGGYTDTQYF
>TRBV6-5|-
CASSYVSGRANVLTF
>TRBV7-2|few
CASSLGQAGVGEQYF
>TRBV6-1|-
CASRRQSSGANVLTF
>TRBV5-8|-
CASGRVAQPQHF
>TRBV6-1|-
CASSDRDRGLINQPQHF
>TRBV7-2|-
CASSLEGVSGGRIQYF
>TRBV3-1|many
CASSQNEIRGYTF
>TRBV15|few
CATSRRQGYNEQFF
>TRBV6-1|few
CASRITLSPLHF
>TRBV7-9|-
CASSFSSSSADTQYF
>TRBV7-2|-
CASSLYTGSAEAFF
>TRBV2|-
CASLRDNQETQYF
>TRBV5-1|-
CASSLGGTSADTQYF
>TRBV12-3/TRBV12-4|-
CASSSEGPGVGTQYF
>TRBV4-1|-
CASSQTPLGSSNQPQHF
>TRBV28|-
CASIEGGQLNTEAFF
>TRBV6-5|few
CASSFDGEGKNIQYF
>TRBV6-6|-
CASSSSQGDTDTQYF
>TRBV7-2|-
CASSLGSGGYREQYF
>TRBV25-1|-
CASSGLSSYNPPLHF
>TRBV15|-
CATSRDRQGGQETQYF
>TRBV7-2|-
CASSLASGKDEQYF
>TRBV27|-
CASSLQGAQKTQYF
>TRBV5-5|-
CASSLAGTSGANEQFF
>TRBV12-3/TRBV12-4|-
CASSQQGAAEQFF
>TRBV28|-
CASSSVRGGEKLFF
>TRBV6-2/TRBV6-3|-
CASSYSNSGGRDTQYF
>TRBV28|-
CASAMVGGTDTQYF
>TRBV20-1|-
CSARDMGAGAHNEQFF
>TRBV20-1|-
CSARDGDRVGDTQYF
>TRBV28|-
CASRSYTRAFDDDYTF
>TRBV7-2|many
CASRPGGGTSGTQYF
>TRBV2|-
CASISRGGTDTQYF
>TRBV27|-
CASTPLGLAVRYDEQFF
>TRBV7-2|-
CASSLRGGLYNEQFF
>TRBV9|-
CASSVTPDRLYEQFF
>TRBV2|few
CASSLYAMGTGELFF
>TRBV5-1|-
CASSGQGGGYNEQYF
>TRBV9|-
CASSGRDRASPLHF
>TRBV7-6|-
CASSPGLAVTYNEQFF
>TRBV4-3|-
CASSQDFTGFTGELFF
>TRBV4-3|-
CASSQVWPPDYEQYF
>TRBV6-5|many
CASSPSPSPRSPTQYF
>TRBV12-3/TRBV12-4|few
CASSYGTGANTQYF
>TRBV18|-
CASSPLAGTSGANVLTF
>TRBV3-1|-
CASSQDTISSYEQYF
>TRBV20-1|-
CSARDPTGPDTQYF
>TRBV29-1|-
CSVEKGRVSNEQFF
>TRBV20-1|-
CSASRNPYNEQFF